The 22 T cell receptor beta chains below all came from one sample that was sequenced in a study of T cells in Graves' hyperthyroidism and ophthalmopathy. Amplification of TCR beta CDR3 regions was performed using RNA transcripts as template. Using the HTBI primer set, a first-round RT-PCR was run on the TCR CDR3. MiXCR, applied by TCRdb to the multiplex PCR reads, yields one record per CDR3 protein. The repertoire holds about 560,000 distinct CDR3 sequences, with around 42% as singletons. Input material: peripheral blood or thyroid tissue (not recorded which). These receptors originate from a woman younger than 35 with Graves' hyperthyroidism.

This clonotype has a count of ten or more. The chain has TRBV7-2 and TRBJ1-1, with D perhaps TRBD1 (6 bases). The CDR3 runs 15 residues. Trimming stripped 1 base from V and 4 bases from J, with 13 bases between. Per germline, CDR1 SGHTA and CDR2 FQGNSA. The CDR3 spells CASSLEGTSGTEAFF. CDR3 in DNA: TGTGCCAGCAGCTTAGAAGGGACATCGGGCACTGAAGCTTTCTTT.

This clonotype showed up many times. The V and J genes are TRBV29-1 and TRBJ1-2; D call uncertain. The CDR3 runs to 12 residues. Germline CDR1 and CDR2: SQVTM and ANQGSEA. Between the trimmed V and J ends, which lost 0 bases and 5 bases, there was a span of 7 bases. The CDR3 is CSVEEDGYGYTF. The CDR3 DNA is TGCAGCGTTGAAGAGGACGGATATGGCTACACCTTC.

J is TRBJ1-5 and V is TRBV24-1; 8 nucleotides line up with TRBD1. The CDR3 has 13 residues. After removal of 6 bases from V and 5 bases from J, the junction contained 2 bases not matched to a gene. Germline CDR1 is KGHDR and CDR2 is SFDVKD. In DNA, the CDR3 is TGTGCCACCAGTAGGACAGGGCATCAGCCCCAGCATTTT. Protein product: CATSRTGHQPQHF.

Note on this clonotype: A much bigger clone sits one base away, suggesting this may be a read error. This chain joins TRBV2 and TRBJ1-1; 7 bases are a match to TRBD1. The CDR3 is 12 residues long. V lost 6 bases to trimming and J lost 12 bases; unmatched junction nucleotides: 10. The germline V gene encodes CDR1 SNHLY and CDR2 FYNNEI. The CDR3 bases are TGTGCCAGCAGATGGACAGGCGAACTAACTTTCTTT. This sequence encodes CASRWTGELTFF.

V is TRBV19 and J is TRBJ2-7; D may match TRBD1 or TRBD2 (5 bases each). The germline CDR1 and CDR2 sequences are LNHDA and SQIVND (reference sequence). V lost 9 bases and J 3 bases, leaving 18 bases between the germline ends. The CDR3 is 14 residues long. Written as DNA, the CDR3 is TGTGCCAGCAGTCCCGGGACCACTTTCTACGAGCAGTACTTC. Its translation is CASSPGTTFYEQYF.

J is TRBJ1-5 and V is TRBV25-1; D is ambiguous. There are 13 residues in the CDR3. The V and J ends lost 11 bases and 5 bases respectively, with 16 bases between them. The germline CDR1 and CDR2 sequences are MGHDK and SYGVNS. The CDR3 DNA sequence: TGTGCCTGGAGCTCACATGAGGATCAGCCCCAGCATTTT. This codes for CAWSSHEDQPQHF.

This clonotype occurred many times. The chain has TRBV15 and TRBJ1-6; the match to TRBD1 covers 9 bases. V was clipped by 4 bases and J by 10 bases; unmatched bases: 8. Germline CDR1 reads LNHNV; CDR2 reads YYDKDF (reference sequence). This CDR3 has 15 amino acids. DNA of the CDR3: TGTGCCACCAGCATGGACAGGGGTTCAGGGTCACCCCTCCACTTT. It is translated as CATSMDRGSGSPLHF. The variable domain in full, completed from reference TRBV15 and TRBJ1-6, reads DAMVIQNPRYQVTQFGKPVTLSCSQTLNHNVMYWYQQKSSQAPKLLFHYYDKDFNNEADTPDNFQSRRPNTSFCFLDIRSPGLGDTAMYLCATSMDRGSGSPLHFGNGTRLTVT.

V is TRBV20-1 and J is TRBJ2-6; 10 nucleotides align to TRBD2. The germline V gene has CDR1 DFQATT and CDR2 SNEGSKA (reference sequence). CDR3 length equals 17 residues. The V gene end was trimmed by 0 bases and the J gene end by 4 bases; junction bases not matched to a gene: 6. The chain's CDR3 is CSARDSLAGVGANVLTF. Written as DNA, the CDR3 is TGCAGTGCTAGAGATTCGCTAGCGGGAGTCGGGGCCAACGTCCTGACTTTC.

This clonotype was observed many times. The chain combines TRBV5-1 with TRBJ1-1; D is possibly TRBD1 (5 bases). CDR3 size: 14 residues. V shed 4 bases and J shed 4 bases, with 14 bases lying between them. The germline V gene has CDR1 SGHRS and CDR2 YFSETQ. CDR3: CASSLEQGGTEAFF. CDR3 bases: TGCGCCAGCAGCCTGGAGCAGGGAGGCACTGAAGCTTTCTTT.

The CDR3 DNA is TGTGCCAGCAGAGCGACCGTCGCAACTAATGAAAAACTGTTTTTT. Translating gives CASRATVATNEKLFF. The chain has TRBV6-1 and TRBJ1-4; D is uncertain. This CDR3 contains 15 residues. The V end was cut by 6 bases, the J end by 0 bases, with 11 bases between. Germline-derived CDR1 and CDR2 are MNHNS and SASEGT.

Concerning this clonotype: Since a much larger clone is just one base distant, this may be a read error. V is TRBV2 and J is TRBJ1-1; D unresolved. The CDR3 is 13 amino acids. The V gene's germline CDR1 is SNHLY and CDR2 FYNNEI. The CDR3 sequence: CAISERIDTEAFF. CDR3 sequence (DNA): TGTGCCATCAGTGAGAGGATAGACACTGAAGCTTTCTTT.

The chain couples TRBV29-1 to TRBJ2-5, with TRBD1 matching 7 bases. The CDR3 spans 11 residues. Trimming removed 3 bases from V and 5 bases from J; junction bases left unmatched: 0. Germline V gene sequence: CDR1 SQVTM, CDR2 ANQGSEA. The CDR3 nucleotides are TGCAGCGTTGAGGACAGGGAGACCCAGTACTTC. Translation: CSVEDRETQYF.

V and J are TRBV29-1 and TRBJ1-2, with no clear D. The CDR3 is 10 amino acids. Looked up from germline, CDR1 is SQVTM and CDR2 is ANQGSEA. V dropped 6 bases and J dropped 10 bases, with 12 bases sitting between them. CDR3 nucleotides: TGCAGCGTAGAGGGTTTCGACTACACCTTC. Translation: CSVEGFDYTF.

This clonotype has ten or more counts. The rearrangement links TRBV6-5 to TRBJ1-2, with D possibly TRBD1 on 5 matching bases. The CDR3 covers 13 residues. V lost 7 bases, J lost 5 bases, and 14 bases lay in between. The germline V gene has CDR1 MNHEY and CDR2 SVGAGI. The chain's CDR3 is CASTSGEDYGYTF. In DNA form, the CDR3 reads TGTGCCAGCACCTCGGGGGAGGATTATGGCTACACCTTC.

The chain combines TRBV19 with TRBJ2-7, with D perhaps TRBD1 (5 bases). V dropped 2 bases and J dropped 5 bases, with 7 bases sitting between them. Germline V gene data show CDR1 as LNHDA and CDR2 as SQIVND (reference sequence). The CDR3 runs to 12 residues. The CDR3 region has the DNA TGTGCCAGTAGTATACCCAGGGACGAGCAGTACTTC. It is translated as CASSIPRDEQYF.

Turning to this clonotype: A read error may account for a junction end that differs from germline. Here the CDR3 DNA reads TGTGCCAGTAGTATGTTGCGTGGACAGGGATCGTCTGAAGCTTCCTTT. Translating gives CASSMLRGQGSSEASF. This sequence joins TRBV19 and TRBJ1-1; 8 bases agree with TRBD1. CDR1 is LNHDA and CDR2 is SQIVND in the germline V gene (reference sequence). This CDR3 spans 16 amino acids.

The sample holds many counts of this clonotype. The chain joins TRBV7-9 to TRBJ1-1, with no clear D. CDR3 length equals 14 residues. Trimming took 8 bases from V and 1 from J, leaving 14 bases between them. Germline loops: CDR1 SEHNR, CDR2 FQNEAQ (reference sequence). CDR3 sequence: CASAGSPGNTEAFF. The CDR3 DNA sequence: TGTGCCAGCGCCGGGTCCCCAGGGAACACTGAAGCTTTCTTT.

This clonotype has a single count. The chain joins TRBV29-1 to TRBJ2-1; 8 positions agree with TRBD1. The J call may be mistaken, given a closer DNA end match to TRBJ2-7. CDR1 and CDR2 (germline): SQVTM, ANQGSEA. This CDR3 is 13 amino acids long. The CDR3: CSARTGRADEQYF. For the CDR3, the DNA is TGCAGCGCTCGGACAGGGCGTGCGGATGAGCAGTACTTC.

This clonotype was picked up one time. The V call is TRBV25-1, the J call TRBJ1-5; 11 nucleotides agree with TRBD1. The CDR3 has 14 amino acids. Germline V lookup: CDR1 MGHDK, CDR2 SYGVNS. With 8 bases clipped from V and 5 bases from J, the junction kept 5 bases outside the gene matches. CDR3 amino acids: CASVGQGEDQPQHF. The CDR3 bases are TGTGCCAGCGTGGGACAGGGGGAGGATCAGCCCCAGCATTTT.

This clonotype was seen many times. The gene calls are TRBV29-1 and TRBJ2-5, with unresolved D. The CDR3 spans 14 residues. Trimming cost V 1 base and J 7 bases, with 16 bases left between them. Germline V gene data show CDR1 as SQVTM and CDR2 as ANQGSEA. CDR3 nucleotide sequence: TGCAGCGTTGAAGCTTCCGGCATTGATGGGACCCAGTACTTC. It translates to CSVEASGIDGTQYF.

Concerning this clonotype: Being one base from a much bigger clone, this may be a read error. The CDR3, as DNA: TGTGCCAGCAGCTCCGGGAACGTCGCCGATGAAAAACTGTTTTTT. As protein: CASSSGNVADEKLFF. This rearrangement joins TRBV5-6 to TRBJ1-4; D call uncertain. CDR1 is SGHDT, CDR2 YYEEEE, per germline. The CDR3 length is 15 residues. V lost 3 bases and J 6 bases, leaving 15 bases between the germline ends.

The rearrangement uses TRBV20-1 and TRBJ2-3; 10 nucleotides match TRBD2. CDR1 DFQATT and CDR2 SNEGSKA come from the germline V gene (reference sequence). This CDR3 region has 15 residues. Trimming took 4 bases from V and 3 from J; bases not matched to a gene: 7. In DNA form, the CDR3 reads TGCAGTGCTACCCTAGCGGGAGAAGGAACAGATACGCAGTATTTT. Translated: CSATLAGEGTDTQYF.